This record looks at one T cell receptor (beta chain) sequence and its context. The target antigen is unknown. The treatment: oral pan-JAK inhibitor, 5-10 mg twice daily. Investigators isolated RNA and reverse transcribed it into cDNA to act as the sequencing template. Produced via immunoSEQ multiplex PCR; TCRdb's table is partial and in-frame only. The data contain approximately 180,000 clones, roughly 60% of them singletons. V was shortened by 3 bases and J by 6 bases, with 12 bases between the two germline ends. CDR3 size: 13 residues. The germline gives CDR1 ENHRY, CDR2 SYGVKD. The sample is drawn from a study of CD8+ T cells in alopecia areata. As for the study in general: The drug, tofacitinib, lasted 6 to 18 months, followed by 6 months off drug. Study-wide results and limits: Clonality was higher in lesional than normal scalp, especially in alopecia totalis/universalis.

The J gene is TRBJ2-7, the V gene TRBV10-3; a weak D match, TRBD2 (5 bases). The receptor comes from a human donor with alopecia areata. The input for sequencing was CD4+ T cells sorted from blood, taken at week 24, from a patient treated with tofacitinib. The CDR3 protein is CAISDNPSSEQYF. CDR3 DNA sequence: TGTGCCATCAGTGATAATCCTAGCTCCGAGCAGTACTTC.